Here is one T cell receptor beta chain with its context. Its specificity is unknown. The assay was run at survey level. Profiled with immunoSEQ multiplex PCR; TCRdb holds only in-frame clones, not every one. This repertoire shows thousands of clones, roughly 91% found once; its top ten account for 1.5% to 2%. The source of the sample is a study of pediatric ulcerative colitis. Findings and caveats of the study: This repertoire reflects total lymphocytes rather than subpopulations like regulatory T cells. A couple of patients had blood samples with substantially reduced template counts.

Controls had colonoscopy for suspected IBD, with normal endoscopy and no IBD the following year. Germline V gene sequence: CDR1 MGHRA, CDR2 YSYEKL. V lost 0 bases, J lost 2 bases, and 8 bases lay in between. The CDR3 has 15 residues. This TCR was recovered from a girl aged 10-17 years who was a control in a study of pediatric ulcerative colitis. The sample consisted of blood. This chain joins TRBV4-1 and TRBJ1-3, with a possible D match to TRBD1 (6 bases). CDR3 protein: CASSQDPGAGNTIYF. CDR3 DNA: TGCGCCAGCAGCCAAGATCCAGGGGCTGGAAACACCATATATTTT.